This TCR beta chain was sequenced during a study of CD8 T cells in ankylosing spondylitis. Points from the study as a whole: Disease-linked clones reportedly showed significant enrichment in matched ankylosing spondylitis synovial fluid.

The CDR3 has 14 residues. The V and J ends lost 4 bases and 2 bases respectively, with 11 bases between them. Germline V gene lookup returns CDR1 LGHNA and CDR2 YNFKEQ. Quantitative 5'-RACE with molecular barcodes produced the TCR beta libraries. Each CDR3 protein gets one entry after TCRdb re-called the 5' RACE reads with MiXCR. The table has 200,000 to 300,000 distinct CDR3 sequences, 8% to 9.5% seen once. At least ten counts were recorded for this clonotype. Its antigen is as yet unknown. This TCR came from a male donor with ankylosing spondylitis or in good health (not recorded which). Sequenced: blood, either unsorted or a sorted T cell fraction (not recorded which). This chain connects TRBV4-2 to TRBJ2-5; a possible D gene is TRBD1 (6 bases). Written as DNA, the CDR3 is TGTGCCAGCAGCCCTCGGGACACTCAAGAGACCCAGTACTTC. Protein product: CASSPRDTQETQYF.